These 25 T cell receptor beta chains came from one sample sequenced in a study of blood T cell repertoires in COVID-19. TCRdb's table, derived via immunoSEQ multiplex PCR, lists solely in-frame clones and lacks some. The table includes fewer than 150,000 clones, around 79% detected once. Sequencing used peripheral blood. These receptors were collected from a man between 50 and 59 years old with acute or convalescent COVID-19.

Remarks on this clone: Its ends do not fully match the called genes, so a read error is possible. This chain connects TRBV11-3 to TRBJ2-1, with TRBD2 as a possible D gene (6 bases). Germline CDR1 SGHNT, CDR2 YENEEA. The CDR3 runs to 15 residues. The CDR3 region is CAGSPGGDLYNEQFF. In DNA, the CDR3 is TGTGCCGGCAGTCCCGGGGGAGATCTCTACAATGAGCAGTTCTTC.

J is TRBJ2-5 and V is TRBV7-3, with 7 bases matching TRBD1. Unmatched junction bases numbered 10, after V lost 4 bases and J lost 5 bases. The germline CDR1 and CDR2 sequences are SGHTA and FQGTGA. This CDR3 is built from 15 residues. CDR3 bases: TGTGCCAGCAGCTCCACAGGGGCCCTGGGGGAGACCCAGTACTTC. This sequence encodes CASSSTGALGETQYF.

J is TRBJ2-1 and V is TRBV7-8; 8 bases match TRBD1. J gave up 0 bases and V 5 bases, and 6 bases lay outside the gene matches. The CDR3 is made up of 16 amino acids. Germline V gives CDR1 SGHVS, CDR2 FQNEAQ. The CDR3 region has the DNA TGTGCCAGCAGCCCCCAACAGGGGGGCTCCTACAATGAGCAGTTCTTC. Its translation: CASSPQQGGSYNEQFF.

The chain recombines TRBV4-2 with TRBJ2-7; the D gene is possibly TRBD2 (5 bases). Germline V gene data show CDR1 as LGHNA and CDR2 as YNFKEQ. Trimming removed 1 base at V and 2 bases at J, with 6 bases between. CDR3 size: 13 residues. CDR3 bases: TGTGCCAGCAGCCAAGTGGGAGCCTACGAGCAGTACTTC. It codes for CASSQVGAYEQYF.

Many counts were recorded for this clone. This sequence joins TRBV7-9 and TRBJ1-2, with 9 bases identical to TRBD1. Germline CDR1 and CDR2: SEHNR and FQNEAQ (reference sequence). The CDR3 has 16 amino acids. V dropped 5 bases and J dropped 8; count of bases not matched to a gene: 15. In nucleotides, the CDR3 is TGTGCCAGCAGCCCAACCTTAACAGGGGGCGCGGGAGGCTACACCTTC. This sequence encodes CASSPTLTGGAGGYTF.

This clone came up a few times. The CDR3 sequence is CASSQPGQGSEETQYF. Here the CDR3 DNA reads TGTGCCAGCAGCCAACCGGGACAGGGGTCCGAAGAGACCCAGTACTTC. The chain employs TRBV3-1 (or the pseudogene TRBV3-2) and TRBJ2-5; the match to TRBD1 covers 10 bases. Unmatched junction bases numbered 6, after V lost 2 bases and J lost 3 bases. The CDR3 extends over 16 amino acids. Per germline, CDR1 LGHDT and CDR2 YNNKEL (reference sequence).

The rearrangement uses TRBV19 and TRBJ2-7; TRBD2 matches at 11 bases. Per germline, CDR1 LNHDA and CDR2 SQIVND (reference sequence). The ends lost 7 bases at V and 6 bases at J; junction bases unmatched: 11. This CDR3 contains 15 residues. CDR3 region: CASTTTTSGIPEQYF. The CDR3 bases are TGTGCCAGTACCACTACGACTAGCGGGATCCCCGAGCAGTACTTC.

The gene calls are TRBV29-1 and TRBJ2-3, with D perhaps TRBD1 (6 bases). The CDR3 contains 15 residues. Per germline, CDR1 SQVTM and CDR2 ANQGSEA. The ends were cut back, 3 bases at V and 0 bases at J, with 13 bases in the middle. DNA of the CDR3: TGCAGCGTTGACGTCAGGGGAAGGAGCACAGATACGCAGTATTTT. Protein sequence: CSVDVRGRSTDTQYF.

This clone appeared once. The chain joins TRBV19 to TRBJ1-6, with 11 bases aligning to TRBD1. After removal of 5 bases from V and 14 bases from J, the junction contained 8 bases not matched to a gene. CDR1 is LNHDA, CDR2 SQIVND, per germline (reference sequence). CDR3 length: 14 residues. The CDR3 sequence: CASSPGTGGTTLHF. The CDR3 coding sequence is TGTGCCAGTAGTCCGGGGACAGGGGGAACCACCCTCCACTTT.

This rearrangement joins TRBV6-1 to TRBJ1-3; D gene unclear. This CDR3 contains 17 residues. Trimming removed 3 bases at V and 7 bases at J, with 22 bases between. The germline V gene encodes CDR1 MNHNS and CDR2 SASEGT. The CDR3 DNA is TGTGCCAGCAGTGAGGTTGAACTTCTCCTTCCATGGAACACCATATATTTT. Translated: CASSEVELLLPWNTIYF.

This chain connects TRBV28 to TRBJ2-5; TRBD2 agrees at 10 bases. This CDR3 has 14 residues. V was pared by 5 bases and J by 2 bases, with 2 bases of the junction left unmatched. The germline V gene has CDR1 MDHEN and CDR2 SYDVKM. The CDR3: CASSPAGGQETQYF. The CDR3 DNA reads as TGTGCCAGCAGTCCAGCGGGGGGGCAAGAGACCCAGTACTTC.

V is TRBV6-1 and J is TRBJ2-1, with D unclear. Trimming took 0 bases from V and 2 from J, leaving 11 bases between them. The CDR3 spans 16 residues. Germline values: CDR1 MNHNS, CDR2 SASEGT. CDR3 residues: CASSEAGGRTYNEQFF. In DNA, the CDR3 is TGTGCCAGCAGTGAAGCTGGCGGCCGAACCTACAATGAGCAGTTCTTC.

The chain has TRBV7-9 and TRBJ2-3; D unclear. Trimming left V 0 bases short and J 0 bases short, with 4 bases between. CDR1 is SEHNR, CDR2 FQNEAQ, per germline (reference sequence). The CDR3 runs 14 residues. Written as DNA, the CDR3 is TGTGCCAGCAGCTTAGCGGCTAGCACAGATACGCAGTATTTT. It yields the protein CASSLAASTDTQYF. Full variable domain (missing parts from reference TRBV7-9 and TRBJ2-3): DTGVSQNPRHKITKRGQNVTFRCDPISEHNRLYWYRQTLGQGPEFLTYFQNEAQLEKSRLLSDRFSAERPKGSFSTLEIQRTEQGDSAMYLCASSLAASTDTQYFGPGTRLTVL.

Here the CDR3 reads CASSPRLENEQFF. For the CDR3, the DNA is TGTGCCAGCAGCCCTCGTCTCGAGAATGAGCAGTTCTTC. V and J are TRBV7-3 and TRBJ2-1, with D unresolved. V was clipped by 5 bases and J by 7 bases, with 12 bases between them. The CDR3 runs 13 residues. The germline V gene encodes CDR1 SGHTA and CDR2 FQGTGA.

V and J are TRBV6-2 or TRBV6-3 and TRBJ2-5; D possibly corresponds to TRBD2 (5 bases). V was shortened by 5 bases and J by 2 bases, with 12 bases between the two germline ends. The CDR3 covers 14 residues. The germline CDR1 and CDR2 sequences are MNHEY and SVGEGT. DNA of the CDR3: TGTGCCAGCAGTCCCGGCGGAGGACAAGAGACCCAGTACTTC. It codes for CASSPGGGQETQYF.

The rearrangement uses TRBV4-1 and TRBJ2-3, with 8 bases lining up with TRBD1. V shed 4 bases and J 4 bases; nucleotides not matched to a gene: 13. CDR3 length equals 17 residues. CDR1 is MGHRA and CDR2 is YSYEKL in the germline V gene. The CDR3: CASSRRPGQERSDTQYF. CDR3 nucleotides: TGCGCCAGCAGCCGACGTCCGGGACAGGAGCGGTCAGATACGCAGTATTTT.

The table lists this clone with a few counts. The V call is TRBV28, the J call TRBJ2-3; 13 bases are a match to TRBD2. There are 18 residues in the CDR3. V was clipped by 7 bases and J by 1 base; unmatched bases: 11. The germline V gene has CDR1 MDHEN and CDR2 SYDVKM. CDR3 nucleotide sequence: TGTGCCAGCAACTCGGCTCCGGGACTAGCGGGGCGCACAGATACGCAGTATTTT. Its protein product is CASNSAPGLAGRTDTQYF. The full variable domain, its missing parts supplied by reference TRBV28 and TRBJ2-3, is DVKVTQSSRYLVKRTGEKVFLECVQDMDHENMFWYRQDPGLGLRLIYFSYDVKMKEKGDIPEGYSVSREKKERFSLILESASTNQTSMYLCASNSAPGLAGRTDTQYFGPGTRLTVL.

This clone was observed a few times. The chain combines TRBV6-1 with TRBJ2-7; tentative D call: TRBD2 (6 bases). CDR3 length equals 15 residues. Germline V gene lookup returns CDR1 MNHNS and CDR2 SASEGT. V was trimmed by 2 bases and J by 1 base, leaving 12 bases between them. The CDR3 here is CASSERPGESYEQYF. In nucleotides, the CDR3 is TGTGCCAGCAGTGAAAGGCCGGGAGAGTCCTACGAGCAGTACTTC.

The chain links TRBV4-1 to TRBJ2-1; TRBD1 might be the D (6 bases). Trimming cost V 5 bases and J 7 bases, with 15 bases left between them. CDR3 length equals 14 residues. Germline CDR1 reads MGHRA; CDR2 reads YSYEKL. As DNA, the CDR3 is TGCGCCAGCAGCAGGACGGAAAGGGGGAATGAGCAGTTCTTC. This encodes CASSRTERGNEQFF.

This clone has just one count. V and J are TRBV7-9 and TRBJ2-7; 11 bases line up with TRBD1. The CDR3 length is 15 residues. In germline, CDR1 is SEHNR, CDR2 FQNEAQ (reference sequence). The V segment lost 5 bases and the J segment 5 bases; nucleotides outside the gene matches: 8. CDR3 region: CASSPGTGGGHEQYF. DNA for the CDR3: TGTGCCAGCAGCCCCGGGACAGGGGGGGGCCACGAGCAGTACTTC.

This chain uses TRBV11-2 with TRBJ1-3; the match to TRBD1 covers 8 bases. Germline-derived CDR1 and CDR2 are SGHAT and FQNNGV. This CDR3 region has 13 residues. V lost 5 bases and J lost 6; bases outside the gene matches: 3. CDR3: CASSPTGENTIYF. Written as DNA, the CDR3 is TGTGCCAGCAGCCCGACAGGGGAAAACACCATATATTTT.

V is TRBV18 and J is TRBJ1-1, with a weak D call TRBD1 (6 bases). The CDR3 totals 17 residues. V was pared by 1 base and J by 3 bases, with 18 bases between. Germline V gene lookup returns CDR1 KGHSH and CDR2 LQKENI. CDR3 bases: TGTGCCAGCTCACCACGCCGGGACACCGTAGGGGACACTGAAGCTTTCTTT. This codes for CASSPRRDTVGDTEAFF.

Written as DNA, the CDR3 is TGTGCCAGCAGCTCCGGGGCTAGCGGGAACAAAAACATTCAGTACTTC. As protein: CASSSGASGNKNIQYF. J is TRBJ2-4 and V is TRBV11-3; 9 bases map to TRBD2. The V and J ends lost 4 bases and 3 bases, in that order; junction bases with no gene match: 7. The CDR3 has 16 amino acids. Germline V gene lookup returns CDR1 SGHNT and CDR2 YENEEA.

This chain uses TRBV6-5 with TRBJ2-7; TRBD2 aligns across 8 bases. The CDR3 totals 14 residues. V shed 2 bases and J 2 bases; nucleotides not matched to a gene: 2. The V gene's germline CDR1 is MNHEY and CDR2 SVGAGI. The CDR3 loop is CASSYGLAAYEQYF. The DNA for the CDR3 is TGTGCCAGCAGTTACGGACTAGCAGCCTACGAGCAGTACTTC.

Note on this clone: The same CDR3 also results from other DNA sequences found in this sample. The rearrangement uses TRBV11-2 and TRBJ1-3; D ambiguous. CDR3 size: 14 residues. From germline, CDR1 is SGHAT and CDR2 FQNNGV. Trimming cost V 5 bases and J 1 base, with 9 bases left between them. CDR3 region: CASSLGRSGNTIYF. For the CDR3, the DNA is TGTGCCAGCAGCCTTGGGAGGTCTGGAAACACCATATATTTT.